This T cell receptor (beta chain) came from a study of CD8 T cells in Susac syndrome. Study-wide results and caveats: Individuals included in the TCR sequencing and HLA analysis were acknowledged by the study to be relatively few in number.

RNA totalling roughly 0.5 to 1 ug underwent reverse transcription with random hexamers. Amplification of TCR beta CDR3 across 54 Vbeta and 13 Jbeta was performed with immunoSEQ multiplex PCR. TCRdb recomputed calls from the immunoSEQ multiplex PCR reads with MiXCR, one row per CDR3 protein. The data show 120,000 to 150,000 distinct CDR3 sequences, with roughly 94% seen just once and around 0.08% held by the top ten. Sequencing of TCR beta was carried out in blood CD8+ and CD4+ T cells. Purification of the CD8+ and CD4+ T cells relied on negative isolation, and TEMRA cells underwent FACS enrichment. Trimming shortened V by 5 bases and J by 3 bases, and 13 bases separated the two germline ends. The CDR3 has 14 amino acids. Concerning this clonotype itself: Its antigen is currently unknown.

The chain recombines TRBV12-3 or TRBV12-4 with TRBJ1-2; D perhaps matches TRBD1 (5 bases). The source of this sequence is a human donor in good health. Sequencing was performed on CD4+ T cells from PBMCs. CDR3 in DNA: TGTGCCAGCAGTCCGCAGGGTAGCGACTATGGCTACACCTTC. Protein product: CASSPQGSDYGYTF.